The 30 T cell receptor beta chains given below trace back to one sample, sequenced in a study of blood T cell repertoires in COVID-19. TCRdb keeps only in-frame clones here, not all; method: immunoSEQ multiplex PCR. The sample includes around 200,000 clones, about 90% of them seen just once. The sample taken for sequencing was peripheral blood. All receptors come from a man aged 35-49 years with active or convalescent COVID-19.

The chain uses TRBV6-1 and TRBJ1-1; 7 bases fit TRBD1. The germline V gene encodes CDR1 MNHNS and CDR2 SASEGT. V shed 3 bases, J shed 5 bases, and the junction held 3 bases outside the gene matches. The CDR3 has 13 amino acids. CDR3 residues: CASSEGQLTEAFF. DNA for the CDR3: TGTGCCAGCAGTGAGGGACAGCTGACTGAAGCTTTCTTT.

The chain uses TRBV28 and TRBJ2-7; no reliable D call. There are 12 residues in the CDR3. In germline, CDR1 is MDHEN, CDR2 SYDVKM. The V end was cut by 5 bases, the J end by 10 bases, with 15 bases between. This CDR3 is CASSRYPPRQYF. The CDR3 DNA follows: TGTGCCAGCAGTCGATACCCCCCGAGACAGTACTTC.

This sequence joins TRBV5-1 and TRBJ1-2, with D maybe TRBD1 (6 bases). Trimming cost V 4 bases and J 8 bases, with 15 bases left between them. The CDR3 runs 13 residues. Germline CDR1 SGHRS, CDR2 YFSETQ. CDR3 residues: CASSLGAPRGYTF. CDR3 nucleotide sequence: TGCGCCAGCAGCCTGGGGGCCCCAAGGGGCTACACCTTC.

The chain recombines TRBV27 with TRBJ2-3; 12 positions agree with TRBD2. The CDR3 consists of 13 residues. V was pared by 11 bases and J by 4 bases, with 4 bases of the junction left unmatched. From germline, CDR1 is MNHEY and CDR2 SMNVEV (reference sequence). CDR3 residues: CAGLAGMADTQYF. The DNA of the CDR3 is TGTGCCGGACTAGCGGGGATGGCAGATACGCAGTATTTT.

The chain joins TRBV9 to TRBJ2-3; D is unclear. The CDR3 length is 14 residues. Trimming stripped 0 bases from V and 2 bases from J, with 7 bases between. Germline CDR1 reads SGDLS; CDR2 reads YYNGEE. The CDR3 loop reads CASSVDEDTDTQYF. The CDR3 nucleotides read TGTGCCAGCAGCGTAGATGAGGACACAGATACGCAGTATTTT.

The J gene is TRBJ2-3, the V gene TRBV29-1; 7 nucleotides align to TRBD2. This CDR3 has 15 amino acids. The V gene's germline CDR1 is SQVTM and CDR2 ANQGSEA. V shed 1 base, J shed 4 bases, and the junction held 8 bases outside the gene matches. CDR3 sequence: CSVEVLRERADTQYF. In DNA form, the CDR3 reads TGCAGCGTTGAAGTCCTGCGGGAGAGGGCAGATACGCAGTATTTT.

This chain connects TRBV11-2 to TRBJ2-1; 7 bases align to TRBD1. The CDR3 is made up of 15 amino acids. J was trimmed by 6 bases and V by 3 bases; bases with no gene match: 8. Germline loops: CDR1 SGHAT, CDR2 FQNNGV. The CDR3 here is CASSLAGTEGNEQFF. The CDR3 DNA reads TGTGCCAGCAGCTTGGCCGGGACAGAGGGCAATGAGCAGTTCTTC.

This chain links TRBV27 with TRBJ2-7; 8 bases align to TRBD2. With 7 bases clipped from V and 4 bases from J, the junction kept 9 bases outside the gene matches. The CDR3 runs to 14 residues. Germline CDR1 and CDR2: MNHEY and SMNVEV (reference sequence). The chain's CDR3 is CASKDRGGRYEQYF. The CDR3 nucleotides are TGTGCCAGCAAAGATCGGGGGGGACGATACGAGCAGTACTTC.

The rearrangement links TRBV6-4 to TRBJ2-2, with a tentative D call TRBD2 (6 bases). The CDR3 is made up of 15 amino acids. Trimming shortened V by 3 bases and J by 1 base, and 9 bases separated the two germline ends. Germline V CDR1 and CDR2: MRHNA, SNTAGT. DNA for the CDR3: TGTGCCAGCAGTGAAGGGACTGGGAACACCGGGGAGCTGTTTTTT. The encoded protein is CASSEGTGNTGELFF.

The chain carries TRBV6-5 and TRBJ1-2; TRBD1 is a possible D gene (6 bases). Trimming pared 2 bases from V and 7 bases from J, leaving 14 bases between. This CDR3 has 14 residues. Germline V gene lookup returns CDR1 MNHEY and CDR2 SVGAGI. The CDR3 sequence: CASSYGQGSPGYTF. The CDR3 coding sequence is TGTGCCAGCAGTTACGGGCAGGGGTCCCCTGGCTACACCTTC.

The gene calls are TRBV5-1 and TRBJ2-3; TRBD2 matches at 8 bases. The CDR3 length is 19 residues. Germline V CDR1 and CDR2: SGHRS, YFSETQ. Trimming at V came to 2 bases and at J to 0 bases, leaving 14 bases not matched to a gene. CDR3 residues: CASSLKVAGSPPSTDTQYF. CDR3 bases: TGCGCCAGCAGCTTAAAGGTAGCGGGATCTCCCCCTAGCACAGATACGCAGTATTTT.

A single count supports this clone. The V gene is TRBV19, the J gene TRBJ2-3, with 8 bases identical to TRBD2. The CDR3 length is 15 residues. The V and J ends lost 6 bases and 5 bases, in that order; junction bases with no gene match: 10. The germline V gene encodes CDR1 LNHDA and CDR2 SQIVND (reference sequence). This chain's CDR3 is CASRAAGVQGDTQYF. CDR3 DNA: TGTGCCAGTAGGGCAGCGGGGGTCCAGGGAGATACGCAGTATTTT.

The chain employs TRBV7-6 and TRBJ2-3, with a possible D match to TRBD1 (5 bases). V shed 0 bases and J shed 0 bases, with 13 bases lying between them. CDR1 SGHVS and CDR2 FNYEAQ come from the germline V gene. The CDR3 totals 17 residues. The chain's CDR3 is CASSLARREPSTDTQYF. CDR3 bases: TGTGCCAGCAGCTTAGCGCGCAGGGAACCTAGCACAGATACGCAGTATTTT.

The CDR3 DNA follows: TGTGCCAGTTGTAGGGACAGGGTTCGAGTAGAGGGCTACACCTTC. The encoded protein is CASCRDRVRVEGYTF. The rearrangement links TRBV6-5 to TRBJ1-2, with 9 bases identical to TRBD1. The germline V gene has CDR1 MNHEY and CDR2 SVGAGI. The CDR3 loop spans 15 amino acids. Trimming took 9 bases from V and 8 from J; bases not matched to a gene: 16.

V usage is TRBV7-3 and J usage is TRBJ1-6; perhaps TRBD1 as D (6 bases). The CDR3 has 17 amino acids. The V end was cut by 8 bases, the J end by 6 bases, with 23 bases between. Germline lookup yields CDR1 SGHTA and CDR2 FQGTGA. Written as DNA, the CDR3 is TGTGCCAGCGCCCGCCTTGCTGGGGAGGGGGTTAATTCACCCCTCCACTTT. Translation gives CASARLAGEGVNSPLHF.

V is TRBV2 and J is TRBJ2-1; 7 bases match TRBD2. The CDR3 is made up of 16 amino acids. J lost 1 base, V lost 1 base, and 4 bases had no gene match. Per germline, CDR1 SNHLY and CDR2 FYNNEI. CDR3 residues: CASSEESGGSYNEQFF. The CDR3 DNA sequence: TGTGCCAGCAGTGAAGAATCCGGGGGGTCCTACAATGAGCAGTTCTTC.

CDR3 loop: CASSHQTGTEQFF. The CDR3 region has the DNA TGTGCCAGCAGTCATCAGACAGGGACTGAGCAGTTCTTC. The rearrangement uses TRBV6-1 and TRBJ2-1; 7 nucleotides align to TRBD1. CDR1 is MNHNS, CDR2 SASEGT, per germline. The CDR3 runs 13 residues. With 5 bases clipped from V and 9 bases from J, the junction kept 7 bases outside the gene matches.

The J gene is TRBJ1-5, the V gene TRBV6-5, with TRBD1 matching over 9 bases. The V gene's germline CDR1 is MNHEY and CDR2 SVGAGI. The CDR3 is 14 residues long. The V and J ends lost 7 bases and 3 bases, in that order; junction bases with no gene match: 4. CDR3 residues: CASTRTGDNQPQHF. The CDR3, as DNA: TGTGCCAGCACCCGGACAGGGGACAATCAGCCCCAGCATTTT.

The CDR3 protein is CASSPPPLAGSYNEQFF. DNA for the CDR3: TGTGCCAGCAGCCCCCCCCCGCTAGCGGGCTCCTACAATGAGCAGTTCTTC. The rearrangement joins TRBV3-1 (or the pseudogene TRBV3-2) to TRBJ2-1; 8 bases align to TRBD2. Losses at the gene ends were 4 bases for V and 0 bases for J; bases not matched to a gene: 8. The CDR3 has 17 amino acids. The V gene's germline CDR1 is LGHDT and CDR2 YNNKEL (reference sequence).

J is TRBJ1-1 and V is TRBV7-6; TRBD1 matches 9 bases. This CDR3 region has 15 residues. The germline gives CDR1 SGHVS, CDR2 FNYEAQ. Trimming cost V 0 bases and J 2 bases; bases outside gene matches: 1. The CDR3 protein is CASSLAGQGNTEAFF. CDR3 bases: TGTGCCAGCAGCTTAGCGGGACAGGGAAACACTGAAGCTTTCTTT. Supplemented by reference TRBV7-6 and TRBJ1-1, the full variable domain reads GAGVSQSPRYKVTKRGQDVALRCDPISGHVSLYWYRQALGQGPEFLTYFNYEAQQDKSGLPNDRFSAERPEGSISTLTIQRTEQRDSAMYRCASSLAGQGNTEAFFGQGTRLTVV.

The chain uses TRBV6-6 and TRBJ2-1, with 11 nucleotides matching TRBD2. Germline V lookup: CDR1 MNHNY, CDR2 SVGAGI (reference sequence). This CDR3 spans 15 amino acids. Trimming at V came to 0 bases and at J to 6 bases, leaving 1 base not matched to a gene. The CDR3 loop reads CASSYSGTSGNEQFF. The CDR3 region has the DNA TGTGCCAGCAGTTACTCCGGGACTAGCGGCAATGAGCAGTTCTTC.

The chain carries TRBV7-9 and TRBJ1-1, with D maybe TRBD1 (6 bases). V was clipped by 1 base and J by 4 bases, with 16 bases between them. The CDR3 is 16 amino acids. Per the germline V gene, CDR1 is SEHNR and CDR2 is FQNEAQ (reference sequence). Written as DNA, the CDR3 is TGTGCCAGCAGCTTAGGCCCAGGGGAGGGCCCCACTGAAGCTTTCTTT. It yields the protein CASSLGPGEGPTEAFF.

This sequence joins TRBV11-2 and TRBJ1-2, with D unclear. Germline lookup yields CDR1 SGHAT and CDR2 FQNNGV. The CDR3 is made up of 14 amino acids. V gave up 2 bases and J gave up 1 base, with 8 bases separating them. The CDR3 is CASSLLDFNYGYTF. In DNA, the CDR3 is TGTGCCAGCAGCTTACTCGACTTTAACTATGGCTACACCTTC.

V usage is TRBV7-2 and J usage is TRBJ2-2, with D unclear. Trimming removed 3 bases from V and 7 bases from J, with 3 bases in between. The CDR3 length is 11 residues. Germline V gene lookup returns CDR1 SGHTA and CDR2 FQGNSA. For the CDR3, the DNA is TGTGCCAGCAGCTTCTACGGGGAGCTGTTTTTT. Protein product: CASSFYGELFF.

The J gene is TRBJ1-3, the V gene TRBV15, with D unclear. Germline assignment: CDR1 LNHNV and CDR2 YYDKDF (reference sequence). The V and J ends lost 0 bases and 2 bases respectively, with 11 bases between them. The CDR3 has 16 amino acids. The CDR3 bases are TGTGCCACCAGCAGAGATGTAAGCGGAACTGGAAACACCATATATTTT. Translation: CATSRDVSGTGNTIYF.

The chain carries TRBV5-1 and TRBJ2-3; TRBD2 matches at 7 bases. V lost 2 bases and J lost 5; bases outside the gene matches: 8. Germline CDR1 and CDR2: SGHRS and YFSETQ. The CDR3 is 15 residues long. CDR3 sequence (DNA): TGCGCCAGCAGCTTTTGGGCGGGAGTGGGAGATACGCAGTATTTT. Translated: CASSFWAGVGDTQYF.

This chain links TRBV29-1 with TRBJ2-1; no reliable D call. Germline V gene sequence: CDR1 SQVTM, CDR2 ANQGSEA. V was clipped by 3 bases and J by 10 bases, with 13 bases between them. This CDR3 spans 12 amino acids. The CDR3 protein is CSVDRPATEQFF. The CDR3 DNA is TGCAGCGTTGATCGGCCAGCGACCGAGCAGTTCTTC.

With regard to this clone: The junction and the germline gene differ at one end; a read error may be behind it. The chain recombines TRBV4-1 with TRBJ2-4; D may be TRBD2 (6 bases). Germline V gene lookup returns CDR1 MGHRA and CDR2 YSYEKL. The CDR3 has 18 residues. For the CDR3, the DNA is TGCGCCAGCAGTCAAGGGGCCCGGGGGACTCTAGCCAAAAACATTCAGTACTTC. This sequence encodes CASSQGARGTLAKNIQYF.

The chain uses TRBV19 and TRBJ1-6; D is possibly TRBD1 (5 bases). The germline V gene encodes CDR1 LNHDA and CDR2 SQIVND (reference sequence). The CDR3 is 14 residues long. V shed 1 base and J shed 8 bases, with 9 bases lying between them. CDR3 sequence: CASSIAGIDSPLHF. The CDR3 nucleotides are TGTGCCAGTAGTATAGCAGGGATCGATTCACCCCTCCACTTT.

The chain recombines TRBV5-6 with TRBJ2-1; no firm D call. The CDR3 has 17 amino acids. CDR1 and CDR2 (germline): SGHDT, YYEEEE. Trimming stripped 1 base from V and 7 bases from J, with 21 bases between. The CDR3 region has the DNA TGTGCCAGCAGCTTGTTTGACAACAGCCCGTCTGGGAATGAGCAGTTCTTC. Encoded protein: CASSLFDNSPSGNEQFF. The variable domain in full, completed from reference TRBV5-6 and TRBJ2-1, reads DAGVTQSPTHLIKTRGQQVTLRCSPKSGHDTVSWYQQALGQGPQFIFQYYEEEERQRGNFPDRFSGHQFPNYSSELNVNALLLGDSALYLCASSLFDNSPSGNEQFFGPGTRLTVL.